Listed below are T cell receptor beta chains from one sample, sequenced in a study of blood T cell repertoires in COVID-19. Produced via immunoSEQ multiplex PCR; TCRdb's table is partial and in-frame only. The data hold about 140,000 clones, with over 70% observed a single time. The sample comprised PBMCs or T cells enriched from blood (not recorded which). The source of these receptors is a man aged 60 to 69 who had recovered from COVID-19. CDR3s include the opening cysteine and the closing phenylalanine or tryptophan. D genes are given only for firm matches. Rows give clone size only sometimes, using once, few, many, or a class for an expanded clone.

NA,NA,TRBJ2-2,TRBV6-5,CASKIQGRTGELFF,TGTGCCAGCAAAATACAGGGTAGAACCGGGGAGCTGTTTTTT
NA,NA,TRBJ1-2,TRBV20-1,CSASRYRQVGLPSGYTF,TGCAGTGCTAGTCGTTATCGACAGGTGGGATTACCTTCCGGCTACACCTTC
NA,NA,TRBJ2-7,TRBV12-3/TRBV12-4,CASRIGRSGQYF,TGTGCCAGCAGGATTGGAAGGTCGGGGCAGTACTTC
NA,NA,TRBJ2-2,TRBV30,CAWSHSGGTGELFF,TGTGCCTGGAGTCATAGCGGCGGCACCGGGGAGCTGTTTTTT
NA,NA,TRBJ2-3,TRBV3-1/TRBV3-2,CASSQASVTDTQYF,TGTGCCAGCAGCCAAGCGAGCGTCACAGATACGCAGTATTTT
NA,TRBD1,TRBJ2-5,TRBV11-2,CASSPGTVYQETQYF,TGTGCCAGCAGCCCCGGGACAGTGTACCAAGAGACCCAGTACTTC
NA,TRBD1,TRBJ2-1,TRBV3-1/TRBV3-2,CASTRRGLNEQFF,TGTGCCAGCACCAGAAGGGGGCTCAATGAGCAGTTCTTC
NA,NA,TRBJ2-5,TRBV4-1,CASSQTSVTKETQYF,TGCGCCAGCAGCCAAACGTCAGTAACTAAAGAGACCCAGTACTTC
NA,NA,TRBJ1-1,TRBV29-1,CSVSETGLEAFF,TGCAGCGTCTCAGAGACAGGCCTTGAAGCTTTCTTT
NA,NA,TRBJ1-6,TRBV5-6,CASSNDRYNSPLHF,TGTGCCAGCAGTAATGACAGGTATAATTCACCCCTCCACTTT
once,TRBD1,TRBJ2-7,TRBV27,CASRNTGVHEQYF,TGTGCCAGCAGGAATACAGGGGTCCACGAGCAGTACTTC
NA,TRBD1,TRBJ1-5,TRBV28,CASSLGDSRVYQPQHF,TGTGCCAGCAGTTTAGGGGACAGTAGGGTATATCAGCCCCAGCATTTT
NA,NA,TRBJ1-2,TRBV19,CASTEDEGYGYTF,TGTGCCAGTACCGAGGATGAGGGTTACGGCTACACCTTC
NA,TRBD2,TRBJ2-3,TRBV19,CASSLRGLDTDTQYF,TGTGCCAGTAGTCTCCGGGGACTAGACACAGATACGCAGTATTTT
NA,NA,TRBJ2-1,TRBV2,CASSDRHNEQFF,TGTGCCAGCAGTGACAGGCACAATGAGCAGTTCTTC
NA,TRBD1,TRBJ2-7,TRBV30,CAWSRGQGTYEQYF,TGTGCCTGGAGTAGGGGACAGGGAACCTACGAGCAGTACTTC
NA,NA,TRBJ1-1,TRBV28,CASKERGQNTEAFF,TGTGCCAGCAAGGAGAGGGGACAGAACACTGAAGCTTTCTTT
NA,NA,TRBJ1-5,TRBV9,CASSREASNQPQHF,TGTGCCAGCAGTCGGGAGGCTAGCAATCAGCCCCAGCATTTT
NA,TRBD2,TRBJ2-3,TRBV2,CASSATSASTDTQYF,TGTGCCAGCAGTGCGACTAGCGCGAGCACAGATACGCAGTATTTT
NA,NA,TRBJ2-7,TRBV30,CAWSVMGSQEQYF,TGTGCCTGGAGTGTAATGGGCTCCCAGGAGCAGTACTTC
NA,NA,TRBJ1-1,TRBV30,CAWGIGPEAFF,TGTGCCTGGGGGATTGGGCCTGAAGCTTTCTTT
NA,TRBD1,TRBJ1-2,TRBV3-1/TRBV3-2,CASSPLGTGGSYGYTF,TGTGCCAGCAGCCCCCTAGGGACAGGGGGTAGCTATGGCTACACCTTC
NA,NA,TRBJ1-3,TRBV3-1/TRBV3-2,CASSQARGENTIYF,TGTGCCAGCAGCCAAGCCAGGGGTGAAAACACCATATATTTT
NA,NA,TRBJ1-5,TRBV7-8,CASSRPTGNQPQHF,TGTGCCAGCAGCCGCCCCACGGGCAATCAGCCCCAGCATTTT
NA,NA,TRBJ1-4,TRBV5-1,CASSREKGGEKLFF,TGCGCCAGCAGTCGGGAAAAAGGAGGTGAAAAACTGTTTTTT
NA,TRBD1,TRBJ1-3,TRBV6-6,CASSYRTGSSGNTIYF,TGTGCCAGCAGTTACCGGACAGGCTCCTCTGGAAACACCATATATTTT
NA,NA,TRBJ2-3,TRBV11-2,CASSLEESVWSSTDTQYF,TGTGCCAGCAGCTTAGAGGAGTCAGTGTGGTCTAGCACAGATACGCAGTATTTT
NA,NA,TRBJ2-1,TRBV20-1,CSASVLGSYNEQFF,TGCAGTGCTAGTGTCCTAGGCTCCTACAATGAGCAGTTCTTC
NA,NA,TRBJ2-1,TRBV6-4,CASTSYPYNEQFF,TGTGCCAGCACCTCCTACCCCTACAATGAGCAGTTCTTC
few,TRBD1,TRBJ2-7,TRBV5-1,CASSLDRGNDEQYF,TGCGCCAGCAGCTTAGACAGGGGCAACGACGAGCAGTACTTC
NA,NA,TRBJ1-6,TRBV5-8,CASSFRGSPLHF,TGTGCCAGCAGCTTTAGGGGTTCACCCCTCCACTTT
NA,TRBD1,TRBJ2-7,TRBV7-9,CASSRDRGYEQYF,TGTGCCAGCAGCCGGGACAGGGGCTACGAGCAGTACTTC
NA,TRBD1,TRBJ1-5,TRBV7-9,CASSGQANQPQHF,TGTGCCAGTTCGGGACAGGCTAATCAGCCCCAGCATTTT
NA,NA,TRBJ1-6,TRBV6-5,CASSSFGKPPSPLHF,TGTGCCAGCAGTTCGTTTGGCAAACCACCTTCACCCCTCCACTTT
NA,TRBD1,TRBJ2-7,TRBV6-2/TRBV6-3,CASSYSRLTGAMQYF,TGTGCCAGCAGTTACTCCCGGCTAACAGGGGCGATGCAGTACTTC
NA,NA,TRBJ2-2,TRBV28,CASLGEPNTGELFF,TGTGCCAGCCTCGGGGAACCGAACACCGGGGAGCTGTTTTTT
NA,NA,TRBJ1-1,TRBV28,CASKGGTNTEAFF,TGTGCCAGCAAGGGAGGGACGAACACTGAAGCTTTCTTT
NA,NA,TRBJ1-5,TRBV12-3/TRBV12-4,CASCLDSYQPQHF,TGTGCCAGCTGTTTGGACAGCTATCAGCCCCAGCATTTT
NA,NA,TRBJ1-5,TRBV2,CASSVYRADNQPQHF,TGTGCCAGCAGTGTATACAGGGCGGACAATCAGCCCCAGCATTTT
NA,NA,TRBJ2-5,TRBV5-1,CASSFIPGTQHGETQYF,TGCGCCAGCAGCTTCATTCCCGGGACACAACATGGGGAGACCCAGTACTTC
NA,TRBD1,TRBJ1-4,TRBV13,CASSLEGQGPSATNEKLFF,TGTGCCAGCAGCTTAGAGGGACAGGGACCCTCCGCAACTAATGAAAAACTGTTTTTT
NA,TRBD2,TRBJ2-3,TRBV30,CAWKYAGVDDTQYF,TGTGCCTGGAAGTACGCGGGAGTCGATGATACGCAGTATTTT
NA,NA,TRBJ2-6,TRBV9,CASSLERVPGANVLTF,TGTGCCAGCAGCCTAGAGCGGGTCCCCGGGGCCAACGTCCTGACTTTC
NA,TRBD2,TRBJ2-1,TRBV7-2,CASSLEGTSGYNEQFF,TGTGCCAGCAGCTTAGAAGGGACTAGCGGGTACAATGAGCAGTTCTTC